These 26 T cell receptor beta chains came from one sample sequenced in a study of cytomegalovirus exposure and HLA in healthy donors. With 60 Vbeta and 13 Jbeta primers, the PCR was carried out. Repertoires were generated with immunoSEQ multiplex PCR, while TCRdb's copy carries only in-frame clones and drops some. Here the sample spans some 180,000 clones, around four fifths being singletons. Sequenced material: PBMCs. The receptors were gathered from a man aged 18 to 30 in good health and CMV-seronegative.

The chain employs TRBV2 and TRBJ1-2; maybe TRBD1 (6 bases). CDR3 size: 14 residues. Looked up from germline, CDR1 is SNHLY and CDR2 is FYNNEI. V lost 1 base, J lost 5 bases, and 11 bases lay in between. CDR3 DNA sequence: TGTGCCAGCAGTGAAGGGAGCAGGGGTTATGGCTACACCTTC. It yields the protein CASSEGSRGYGYTF.

V and J are TRBV7-9 and TRBJ2-2; 10 bases agree with TRBD1. The CDR3 runs to 19 residues. Germline CDR1 SEHNR, CDR2 FQNEAQ (reference sequence). Germline trimming cut 3 bases from V and 5 bases from J; bases unmatched to any gene: 15. The CDR3 DNA sequence: TGTGCCAGCAGCTTTGGTTTCCTCCGGGACAGGGGAGAGACCGGGGAGCTGTTTTTT. This encodes CASSFGFLRDRGETGELFF.

This clone was recorded only once. This chain connects TRBV5-6 to TRBJ2-2; 8 nucleotides line up with TRBD1. The CDR3 spans 15 residues. The germline gives CDR1 SGHDT, CDR2 YYEEEE. V dropped 2 bases and J dropped 5; count of bases not matched to a gene: 5. The CDR3: CASSFRRTGTGELFF. The CDR3 bases are TGTGCCAGCAGCTTCCGTCGGACAGGGACCGGGGAGCTGTTTTTT.

This sequence joins TRBV5-1 and TRBJ2-3; a weak D match, TRBD2 (5 bases). CDR1 is SGHRS and CDR2 is YFSETQ in the germline V gene. Trimming removed 0 bases from V and 7 bases from J, with 15 bases in between. This CDR3 has 15 residues. The CDR3 loop is CASSLAGSGFHTQYF. Here the CDR3 DNA reads TGCGCCAGCAGCTTGGCCGGAAGCGGATTCCATACGCAGTATTTT.

The chain links TRBV5-4 to TRBJ1-2; 8 nucleotides align to TRBD1. Trimming at V came to 7 bases and at J to 9 bases, leaving 8 bases not matched to a gene. Germline V gene sequence: CDR1 SGHNT, CDR2 YYREEE (reference sequence). The CDR3 covers 12 residues. The CDR3 loop is CASRGTGPSYTF. The CDR3 DNA reads TGTGCCAGCCGCGGGACAGGCCCTAGCTACACCTTC.

The J gene is TRBJ2-5, the V gene TRBV7-3; 10 bases agree with TRBD2. The germline V gene has CDR1 SGHTA and CDR2 FQGTGA. The CDR3 totals 15 residues. Unmatched junction bases numbered 3, after V lost 5 bases and J lost 0 bases. As DNA, the CDR3 is TGTGCCAGCAGCATCGGGACTAGCGACCAAGAGACCCAGTACTTC. Translated, it gives CASSIGTSDQETQYF.

The chain links TRBV18 to TRBJ1-1; D might be TRBD1 (5 bases). Germline V lookup: CDR1 KGHSH, CDR2 LQKENI. Trimming cost V 5 bases and J 4 bases, with 14 bases left between them. The CDR3 is 14 residues long. The CDR3 DNA sequence: TGTGCCAGCTCAACGAGTGGGGGAGGCACTGAAGCTTTCTTT. Its translation is CASSTSGGGTEAFF.

The J gene is TRBJ2-7, the V gene TRBV18; the match to TRBD2 covers 7 bases. The germline gives CDR1 KGHSH, CDR2 LQKENI. Trimming at V came to 4 bases and at J to 1 base, leaving 1 base not matched to a gene. There are 13 residues in the CDR3. The CDR3 DNA sequence: TGTGCCAGCTCACAGGGACTATCCTACGAGCAGTACTTC. Amino acids: CASSQGLSYEQYF.

With regard to this clone: An end of the junction differs from the germline gene, which may be a read error. The rearrangement joins TRBV7-7 to TRBJ2-5; D unclear. CDR1 is SSHAT and CDR2 is FNYEAQ in the germline V gene (reference sequence). The CDR3 extends over 11 amino acids. The CDR3 DNA follows: TGTGCTAGCAGCTTATCCGGGACCCAGTACTTC. It is translated as CASSLSGTQYF.

The J gene is TRBJ1-5, the V gene TRBV19, with a possible D match to TRBD1 (5 bases). Germline CDR1 reads LNHDA; CDR2 reads SQIVND (reference sequence). Trimming cost V 4 bases and J 6 bases, with 10 bases left between them. The CDR3 consists of 13 residues. The CDR3 coding sequence is TGTGCCAGTAGTAATCAGGGAGGTCAGCCCCAGCATTTT. Translation gives CASSNQGGQPQHF.

The rearrangement joins TRBV15 to TRBJ2-7; unclear D gene. The CDR3 is 12 residues long. Trimming took off 5 bases at V and 5 bases at J, with 10 bases between the two ends. The germline V gene encodes CDR1 LNHNV and CDR2 YYDKDF (reference sequence). Written as DNA, the CDR3 is TGTGCCACCAGCGGTAACTCGCACGAGCAGTACTTC. Protein: CATSGNSHEQYF.

There are a few counts of this clone. The rearrangement joins TRBV7-2 to TRBJ2-4; TRBD2 matches 7 bases. Germline CDR1 reads SGHTA; CDR2 reads FQGNSA. This CDR3 region has 17 residues. The ends lost 2 bases at V and 4 bases at J; junction bases unmatched: 11. CDR3 protein: CASSLTLAEPSKNIQYF. CDR3 coding DNA: TGTGCCAGCAGCTTAACCCTAGCGGAGCCCTCTAAAAACATTCAGTACTTC. Filled out from reference TRBV7-2 and TRBJ2-4, the complete variable domain reads GAGVSQSPSNKVTEKGKDVELRCDPISGHTALYWYRQSLGQGLEFLIYFQGNSAPDKSGLPSDRFSAERTGGSVSTLTIQRTQQEDSAVYLCASSLTLAEPSKNIQYFGAGTRLSVL.

This rearrangement joins TRBV6-5 to TRBJ1-6, with 7 bases aligning to TRBD1. Per the germline V gene, CDR1 is MNHEY and CDR2 is SVGAGI. The CDR3 extends over 16 amino acids. The junction had 5 bases not matched to a gene; V was cut back by 2 bases and J by 4 bases. This chain's CDR3 is CASSYGGTAYNSPLHF. The CDR3 DNA is TGTGCCAGCAGTTACGGAGGGACAGCGTATAATTCACCCCTCCACTTT.

V is TRBV5-1 and J is TRBJ2-3; the D gene is possibly TRBD1 (6 bases). Germline assignment: CDR1 SGHRS and CDR2 YFSETQ. Deletions cut 0 bases from V and 4 bases from J, with 9 bases between. The CDR3 spans 14 residues. CDR3 coding DNA: TGCGCCAGCAGCTTGGACAGGGACCCAGATACGCAGTATTTT. Translation gives CASSLDRDPDTQYF.

CDR3 sequence: CASSRTTGRGYGYTF. The CDR3 nucleotides are TGTGCCAGTAGCCGGACCACGGGAAGAGGCTATGGCTACACCTTC. The chain recombines TRBV19 with TRBJ1-2; D is uncertain. Per the germline V gene, CDR1 is LNHDA and CDR2 is SQIVND (reference sequence). This CDR3 is 15 amino acids long. Deletions cut 6 bases from V and 4 bases from J, with 18 bases between.

This sequence joins TRBV7-9 and TRBJ1-4; tentatively, D is TRBD1 (5 bases). Germline V gene sequence: CDR1 SEHNR, CDR2 FQNEAQ (reference sequence). V was trimmed by 8 bases and J by 5 bases, leaving 15 bases between them. The CDR3 covers 14 residues. DNA of the CDR3: TGTGCCAGCCGCACTGGGGGGGTCAATGAAAAACTGTTTTTT. This sequence encodes CASRTGGVNEKLFF.

V and J are TRBV5-1 and TRBJ1-1; D is unresolved. Germline V gene data show CDR1 as SGHRS and CDR2 as YFSETQ. V was clipped by 7 bases and J by 0 bases, with 13 bases between them. The CDR3 is made up of 14 amino acids. This CDR3 reads CASGRQDLNTEAFF. CDR3 coding DNA: TGCGCCAGCGGGAGGCAGGATTTGAACACTGAAGCTTTCTTT.

This chain connects TRBV4-2 to TRBJ1-1; TRBD1 aligns across 8 bases. Germline trimming cut 4 bases from V and 11 bases from J; bases unmatched to any gene: 12. This CDR3 region has 14 residues. Germline CDR1 reads LGHNA; CDR2 reads YNFKEQ. CDR3 in DNA: TGTGCCAGCAGCCTTGACAGGGGCGTTTGGAGGGCTTTCTTT. This translates into CASSLDRGVWRAFF.

This sequence joins TRBV25-1 and TRBJ1-5; D call uncertain. Deletions cut 3 bases from V and 4 bases from J, with 13 bases between. The germline V gene encodes CDR1 MGHDK and CDR2 SYGVNS. The CDR3 sequence is 15 residues long. This CDR3 reads CASSEEGGGNQPQHF. As DNA, the CDR3 is TGTGCCAGCAGTGAGGAGGGCGGCGGGAATCAGCCCCAGCATTTT.

This chain uses TRBV10-3 with TRBJ1-1, with D tentatively TRBD1 (6 bases). The CDR3 has 14 amino acids. V was shortened by 7 bases and J by 6 bases, with 18 bases between the two germline ends. The germline gives CDR1 ENHRY, CDR2 SYGVKD. This CDR3 reads CAITLTGSQAEAFF. CDR3 in DNA: TGTGCCATCACCTTAACAGGGAGTCAAGCTGAAGCTTTCTTT.

The chain employs TRBV4-3 and TRBJ1-1; TRBD1 agrees at 7 bases. CDR1 LGHNA and CDR2 YSLEER come from the germline V gene. This CDR3 comprises 15 residues. J was trimmed by 6 bases and V by 1 base; bases with no gene match: 8. Written as DNA, the CDR3 is TGCGCCAGCAGCCAAGCCCGACAGGGACTGGCTGAAGCTTTCTTT. This translates into CASSQARQGLAEAFF.

The chain links TRBV5-1 to TRBJ2-7, with D maybe TRBD1 (7 bases). Germline CDR1 and CDR2: SGHRS and YFSETQ. The CDR3 runs to 16 residues. Trimming took off 0 bases at V and 0 bases at J, with 13 bases between the two ends. CDR3 in amino acids: CASSLVQGGASYEQYF. In nucleotides, the CDR3 is TGCGCCAGCAGCTTGGTCCAGGGGGGAGCCTCCTACGAGCAGTACTTC.

V gene TRBV2 combines with J gene TRBJ2-7; TRBD1 might be the D (5 bases). CDR3 length: 13 residues. V was cut by 4 bases and J by 2 bases, with 9 bases left in between. Germline V gene sequence: CDR1 SNHLY, CDR2 FYNNEI. CDR3 protein: CASSGQPTYEQYF. CDR3 DNA: TGTGCCAGCAGTGGACAGCCTACCTACGAGCAGTACTTC.

The J gene is TRBJ2-7, the V gene TRBV7-8; D may be TRBD1 (6 bases). Trimming removed 6 bases from V and 4 bases from J, with 10 bases in between. CDR1 is SGHVS and CDR2 is FQNEAQ in the germline V gene. This CDR3 is 12 amino acids long. CDR3 coding DNA: TGTGCCAGCAGAGCCAGGGGTTACGAGCAGTACTTC. Translating it yields CASRARGYEQYF.

The chain uses TRBV6-6 and TRBJ1-4, with 9 nucleotides matching TRBD1. V trimming: 4 bases; J trimming: 4 bases; junction bases outside the gene matches: 4. This CDR3 spans 15 amino acids. Germline V gene sequence: CDR1 MNHNY, CDR2 SVGAGI (reference sequence). As DNA, the CDR3 is TGTGCCAGCAGTTCGTACAGGGGGCATAATGAAAAACTGTTTTTT. This translates into CASSSYRGHNEKLFF.

The chain combines TRBV7-9 with TRBJ2-7, with D tentatively TRBD1 (5 bases). V was pared by 2 bases and J by 4 bases, with 6 bases between. This CDR3 is built from 12 residues. Per the germline V gene, CDR1 is SEHNR and CDR2 is FQNEAQ (reference sequence). DNA for the CDR3: TGTGCCAGCAGCTTACAGGGTTACGAGCAGTACTTC. It codes for CASSLQGYEQYF.